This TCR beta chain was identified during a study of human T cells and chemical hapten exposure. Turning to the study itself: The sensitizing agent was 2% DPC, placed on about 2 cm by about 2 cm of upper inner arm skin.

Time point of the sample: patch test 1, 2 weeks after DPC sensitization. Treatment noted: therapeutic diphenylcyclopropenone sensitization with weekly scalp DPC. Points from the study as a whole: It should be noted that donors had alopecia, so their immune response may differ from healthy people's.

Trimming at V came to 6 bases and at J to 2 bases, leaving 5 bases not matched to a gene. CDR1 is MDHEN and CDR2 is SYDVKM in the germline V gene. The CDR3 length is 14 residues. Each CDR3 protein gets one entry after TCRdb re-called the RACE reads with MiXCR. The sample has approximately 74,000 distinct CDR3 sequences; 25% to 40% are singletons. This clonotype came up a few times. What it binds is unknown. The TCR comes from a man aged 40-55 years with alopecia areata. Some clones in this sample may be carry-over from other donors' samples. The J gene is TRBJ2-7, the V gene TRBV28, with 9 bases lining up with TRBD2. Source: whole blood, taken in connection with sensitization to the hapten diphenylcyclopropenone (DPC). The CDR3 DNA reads TGTGCCAGCAGCCGGACTAGCGTGGCCTACGAGCAGTACTTC. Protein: CASSRTSVAYEQYF.